Shown below are 9 T cell receptor beta chains from a single sample sequenced in a study of monozygotic twins with cystic fibrosis. Some clones are missing from TCRdb's copy, which holds only in-frame ones; the method was immunoSEQ multiplex PCR. The sample records roughly 25,000 clones, approximately 96% being singletons. Sequencing input: blood. Every receptor here comes from a girl aged 2 to 9 with cystic fibrosis.

The J gene is TRBJ1-2, the V gene TRBV28, with a tentative D call TRBD1 (6 bases). The CDR3 contains 13 residues. Trimming took 10 bases from V and 4 from J, leaving 16 bases between them. Germline V gives CDR1 MDHEN, CDR2 SYDVKM. The CDR3 sequence: CAIRQDSLYGYTF. In DNA form, the CDR3 reads TGTGCCATCAGACAGGACTCACTCTATGGCTACACCTTC.

The rearrangement links TRBV28 to TRBJ2-2, with D maybe TRBD1 (5 bases). Germline CDR1 MDHEN, CDR2 SYDVKM. The CDR3 consists of 16 residues. V lost 3 bases to trimming and J lost 4 bases, with 15 bases between them. In nucleotides, the CDR3 is TGTGCCAGCAGTTTTGGGGTCAGGGCGGCCACCGGGGAGCTGTTTTTT. It is translated as CASSFGVRAATGELFF.

This chain joins TRBV6-4 and TRBJ1-1; 8 bases line up with TRBD1. V lost 10 bases to trimming and J lost 3 bases; unmatched junction nucleotides: 4. CDR1 is MRHNA and CDR2 is SNTAGT in the germline V gene. The CDR3 has 12 amino acids. The CDR3 DNA reads TGTGCCATTCCGGACAGGGACACTGAAGCTTTCTTT. Protein sequence: CAIPDRDTEAFF.

This CDR3 is CASSPLSPGPYNEQFF. DNA for the CDR3: TGTGCCAGCAGCCCGTTATCCCCCGGGCCCTACAATGAGCAGTTCTTC. The gene calls are TRBV13 and TRBJ2-1; D gene ambiguous. Trimming stripped 5 bases from V and 2 bases from J, with 16 bases between. The CDR3 length is 16 residues. Germline CDR1 is PRHDT and CDR2 is FYEKMQ (reference sequence).

The rearrangement links TRBV18 to TRBJ1-3, with D possibly TRBD1 on 6 matching bases. With 3 bases removed from V and 5 bases from J, the gap between germline ends came to 8 bases. CDR3 length: 13 residues. Germline V gives CDR1 KGHSH, CDR2 LQKENI. CDR3: CASSPGQRNTIYF. In nucleotides, the CDR3 is TGTGCCAGCTCACCCGGACAGCGAAACACCATATATTTT.

The chain joins TRBV7-9 to TRBJ2-2; 7 nucleotides agree with TRBD2. CDR1 and CDR2 (germline): SEHNR, FQNEAQ (reference sequence). The V and J ends lost 5 bases and 1 base, in that order; junction bases with no gene match: 10. This CDR3 spans 17 amino acids. CDR3 in amino acids: CASSPRDGRRNTGELFF. The CDR3 DNA reads as TGTGCCAGCAGCCCGAGGGACGGGAGGCGGAACACCGGGGAGCTGTTTTTT.

The chain employs TRBV5-1 and TRBJ2-2; 10 bases fit TRBD2. J gave up 1 base and V 4 bases, and 4 bases lay outside the gene matches. Per germline, CDR1 SGHRS and CDR2 YFSETQ. CDR3 length: 16 amino acids. CDR3 DNA: TGCGCCAGCAGCCTACTAGCGGGATTGAACACCGGGGAGCTGTTTTTT. Protein: CASSLLAGLNTGELFF.

The chain links TRBV4-2 to TRBJ2-7, with D possibly being TRBD1 (5 bases). From germline, CDR1 is LGHNA and CDR2 YNFKEQ. Trimming shortened V by 0 bases and J by 1 base, and 13 bases separated the two germline ends. The CDR3 totals 16 residues. Written as DNA, the CDR3 is TGTGCCAGCAGCCAAGAACAGGCGGCCCCTTCCTACGAGCAGTACTTC. It encodes CASSQEQAAPSYEQYF.

The gene calls are TRBV29-1 and TRBJ1-2, with TRBD1 as a possible D gene (5 bases). Germline CDR1 SQVTM, CDR2 ANQGSEA. CDR3 length: 15 residues. V lost 4 bases and J lost 6, with 21 bases in between. The CDR3 DNA follows: TGCAGCGTTGGGGGGTCGGGCGCCCGATCCCATGGCTACACCTTC. Its protein product is CSVGGSGARSHGYTF. The full variable domain, rest sourced from reference TRBV29-1 and TRBJ1-2, is SAVISQKPSRDICQRGTSLTIQCQVDSQVTMMFWYRQQPGQSLTLIATANQGSEATYESGFVIDKFPISRPNLTFSTLTVSNMSPEDSSIYLCSVGGSGARSHGYTFGSGTRLTVV.